This entry is about one T cell receptor beta chain. This specimen belongs to a study of blood T cell repertoires in COVID-19. As for the study in general: Material from acute and convalescent COVID-19 was sourced from the United States, Italy and Spain. T cells, B-cell-depleted T cells, or PBMCs supplied cDNA or gDNA.

This CDR3 region has 15 residues. CDR1 is LGHNA and CDR2 is YNFKEQ in the germline V gene. V lost 0 bases and J lost 0, with 8 bases in between. In the study's own analysis: Amplification of reference gene primers provided the estimated nucleated cell counts. Only in-frame clones appear in the TCRdb table, and some are missing; sequencing was by immunoSEQ multiplex PCR. That table gives V, J and clone size, and the DNA gave D and trimming. The repertoire includes around 190,000 clones, under 90% of them detected once, and roughly 6.3% sits in the top ten. This chain joins TRBV4-2 and TRBJ1-2; D is possibly TRBD1 (6 bases). The sequencing input was peripheral blood. The clonotype originates from a human donor in a cohort sampled during active COVID-19. CDR3 residues: CASSQDQGTNYGYTF. In nucleotides, the CDR3 is TGTGCCAGCAGCCAAGACCAGGGGACTAACTATGGCTACACCTTC.